The entry below describes one TCR beta chain. Its target is not known. Time point here: week 5, during vaccination. A 20-mer mutant IDH1 peptide at 300 ug was injected subcutaneously with topical imiquimod. Measured with immunoSEQ multiplex PCR; TCRdb has only the in-frame clones, and not every one. The profile shows 35,000 to 45,000 clones, roughly four fifths of them singletons. The V end lost 10 bases, the J end lost 3 bases, and 15 bases lay between the germline ends. The germline gives CDR1 MNHNY, CDR2 SVGAGI (reference sequence). CDR3 length: 13 residues. This sample was taken from a study of a mutant IDH1 vaccine in newly diagnosed glioma. About the research overall: Antecedent treatment encompassed radiotherapy, temozolomide, or their combination; the majority received both.

The source material was PBMCs, sampled from a glioma patient whose treatment included an IDH1 peptide vaccine. J is TRBJ2-5 and V is TRBV6-6; D possibly corresponds to TRBD2 (6 bases). This TCR derives from a man aged 50 to 60 with glioma. The CDR3 coding sequence is TGTGCCATTAGGTGGGGGGATGAAGAGACCCAGTACTTC. This gives the protein CAIRWGDEETQYF.